The sequence of this T cell receptor beta chain was determined in a study of blood T cell repertoires in COVID-19 (TCRdb year 2020). Context from the whole study: Collaborator samples came from the United States, Italy and Spain and covered acute and convalescent phases of COVID-19. The material from the prospective study consisted of cDNA or gDNA derived from T cells, B-cell-depleted T cells, or PBMCs. Deeply sampled blood TCRbeta repertoires from subjects exposed to, actively infected with, or recovered from COVID-19 were included in the dataset. A freely available public database, intended as a resource for researchers studying the immune response to SARS-CoV-2, is where the repertoires were released. Samples were obtained from the ongoing ImmuneRACE study (first 160 participants) and from approximately 1,200 subjects provided by 6 global collaborators. Nearly every sample came with metadata listing a de-identified subject ID, COVID-19 status, age in years and sex. Where HLA class I and class II types were available, the types were taken from metadata supplied by the sample provider, not from assay-based typing. What the study reported, not specific to this receptor: Clinical and demographic metadata were provided uncurated, with the amount varying by source and participant.

The CDR3 runs 16 residues from the cysteine to the phenylalanine. Only the CDR3 part of the read is kept: 48 bases, read in frame from the first base. The junction carries 10 bases between V and J, which are trimmed by 0 bases and 0 bases respectively. CDR1 SGDLS and CDR2 YYNGEE were looked up in the germline V gene. Only one count was recorded for this clone. Its antigen has not been determined. There are no base qualities to consult, and no much larger clone falls within one base. The collaborating institutions used their own protocols to collect whole blood in K2EDTA tubes. Collaborator samples were shipped for TCRbeta analysis as frozen whole blood, isolated PBMCs, or DNA extracted from either sample type. TCRbeta CDR3 regions were amplified from genomic DNA by means of the immunoSEQ Assay, a bias-controlled multiplex PCR. The authors' analysis ran thus. The number of nucleated cells in each sample was estimated from the amplification of reference gene primers within the assay. To quantify the absolute abundance of each unique TCRbeta CDR3 rearrangement, sequence reads were collapsed and filtered. For each sample, productive Simpson clonality was calculated as the square root of Simpson's diversity index across productive rearrangements. TCRdb carries this immuneACCESS record with in-frame sequences only. Its versions omit some clonotypes, under half of them owing to an unresolved V gene in the studies checked, with the rest unexplained. V, J and clone size derive from that table, while D and trimming were established from the DNA sequence. The sample data list about 80,000 clones, and 70% to 75% of these were observed just once. The ten largest clones take up about 5.7% of the sample.

The receptor was isolated from a man aged 50 to 60 with active or convalescent COVID-19. What was sequenced was peripheral blood. The chain employs TRBV9 and TRBJ2-1; TRBD2 is perhaps the D gene, given 6 matching bases. The CDR3 has the sequence CASSVEVGGSYNEQFF. The nucleotide sequence reads TGTGCCAGCAGCGTAGAGGTGGGGGGCTCCTACAATGAGCAGTTCTTC. Reference TRBV9 and TRBJ2-1 proteins supply the regions before and after the CDR3; the full variable domain is: DSGVTQTPKHLITATGQRVTLRCSPRSGDLSVYWYQQSLDQGLQFLIQYYNGEERAKGNILERFSAQQFPDLHSELNLSSLELGDSALYFCASSVEVGGSYNEQFFGPGTRLTVL.